Listed below are T cell receptor beta chains from one sample, sequenced in a study of T cell responses to AZD1222 COVID-19 vaccine. Sequencing used immunoSEQ multiplex PCR; TCRdb keeps in-frame clones, though not all of them. The table has approximately 100,000 clones, approximately 91% seen once. The sequenced sample was peripheral blood, obtained on day 0 of AZD1222 vaccination. The receptors stem from an adult in good health. The CDR3 runs from the conserved cysteine through the conserved F or W.

j_call: TRBJ2-3; v_call: TRBV5-6; cdr3_aa: CASSLGGTNTQYF
j_call: TRBJ2-5; v_call: TRBV11-2; cdr3_aa: CASSSRLAGIGIETQYF
j_call: TRBJ2-7; v_call: TRBV6-5; cdr3_aa: CASTQSGGATYEQYF
j_call: TRBJ2-6; v_call: TRBV15; cdr3_aa: CATSREGGAGANVLTF
j_call: TRBJ1-5; v_call: TRBV5-1; cdr3_aa: CASSLCLSRQRGSNQPQHF
j_call: TRBJ1-6; v_call: TRBV6-5; cdr3_aa: CASSYTGIGVNSPLHF
j_call: TRBJ2-7; v_call: TRBV2; cdr3_aa: CASSDRTGVNEQYF
j_call: TRBJ2-3; v_call: TRBV5-1; cdr3_aa: CASSSGLAGGLSTDTQYF
j_call: TRBJ2-7; v_call: TRBV4-3; cdr3_aa: CASSPGTLYEQYF
j_call: TRBJ2-1; v_call: TRBV6-5; cdr3_aa: CASSYTTSGGPNEQFF
j_call: TRBJ2-3; v_call: TRBV15; cdr3_aa: CATSRERGTVTDTQYF
j_call: TRBJ2-2; v_call: TRBV28; cdr3_aa: CASRGGPDTGELFF
j_call: TRBJ1-2; v_call: TRBV29-1; cdr3_aa: CSVEEFGSGGKGYGYTF
j_call: TRBJ2-1; v_call: TRBV7-2; cdr3_aa: CASSLAGGAFNEQFF
j_call: TRBJ1-5; v_call: TRBV7-6; cdr3_aa: CASSLAGGEPQHF
j_call: TRBJ2-5; v_call: TRBV2; cdr3_aa: CASREDWQETQYF